This TCR beta chain stems from a study of cytomegalovirus exposure and HLA in healthy donors. As for the study in general: Of around 410 genotyped donors, roughly 80% grouped in the Caucasian-associated ancestry cluster.

Whole-study results and caveats: Altogether, 170 or so TCR beta chains were recorded as cytomegalovirus-associated. Analyses of presence and absence presupposed an approximately uniform sequencing depth across donors.

Of note for this clone: Its target is unknown.

This CDR3 contains 16 residues. The germline CDR1 and CDR2 sequences are LNHDA and SQIVND (reference sequence). V lost 6 bases to trimming and J lost 1 base; unmatched junction nucleotides: 7. In the PCR, 60 Vbeta and 13 Jbeta primers were used. Produced via immunoSEQ multiplex PCR; TCRdb's table is partial and in-frame only. Here the sample spans around 80,000 clones, roughly 85% being singletons. The V and J genes are TRBV19 and TRBJ1-5, with 9 bases aligning to TRBD1. The sequenced sample consisted of PBMCs. The sequence was collected from a female donor in good health and CMV-seronegative. CDR3 nucleotides: TGTGCCAGTAGCCCTCGACAGGGGGAGAGCAATCAGCCCCAGCATTTT. Its translation: CASSPRQGESNQPQHF.